The rows below give T cell receptor beta chains drawn from one sample of a study of CD8 T cells in Susac syndrome. From the immunoSEQ multiplex PCR reads, TCRdb called clonotypes with MiXCR, one entry per CDR3 protein. Of under 200,000 distinct CDR3 sequences in the sample, around 94% were seen once. Sequencing used CD4+ T cells from PBMCs. These TCRs come from a human donor in good health. CDR3s include the opening cysteine and the closing phenylalanine or tryptophan. Fields, in order: J gene, clone size, D gene, V gene, CDR3 protein, CDR3 DNA. D genes are given only for firm matches. Only part of the rows carry a size: once, few, many, or a class if the clone is expanded.

TRBJ2-3 | once | TRBD2 | TRBV6-6 | CASSYRLAGGTDTQYF | TGTGCCAGCAGTTACCGACTAGCGGGGGGTACGGATACGCAGTATTTT
TRBJ2-3 | - | TRBD2 | TRBV29-1 | CSVEDRRRGDLTDTQYF | TGCAGCGTTGAAGATCGACGGCGGGGGGACTTAACAGATACGCAGTATTTT
TRBJ2-5 | - | - | TRBV29-1 | CSVTGAASGGTQYF | TGCAGCGTCACAGGGGCAGCTTCGGGGGGCACCCAGTACTTC
TRBJ2-3 | once | - | TRBV24-1 | CATSDQADTQYF | TGTGCCACCAGTGATCAAGCAGATACGCAGTATTTT
TRBJ2-3 | - | TRBD2 | TRBV7-2 | CASSWGGGRDTQYF | TGTGCCAGCAGCTGGGGCGGGGGGAGAGATACGCAGTATTTT
TRBJ1-2 | - | - | TRBV14 | CASSQDRYYGYTF | TGTGCCAGCAGCCAAGATCGGTACTATGGCTACACCTTC
TRBJ1-1 | - | - | TRBV20-1 | CSAREDPDGGEAFF | TGCAGTGCTAGAGAAGATCCGGACGGTGGCGAAGCTTTCTTT
TRBJ1-4 | - | TRBD1 | TRBV9 | CASSVAGTANEKLFF | TGTGCCAGCAGCGTCGCCGGGACAGCGAATGAAAAACTGTTTTTT
TRBJ1-1 | - | TRBD1 | TRBV20-1 | CSARQGEAFF | TGCAGTGCCAGACAGGGGGAAGCTTTCTTT
TRBJ2-2 | - | - | TRBV4-1 | CASSQAGVTGELFF | TGCGCCAGCAGCCAAGCCGGGGTGACCGGGGAGCTGTTTTTT
TRBJ2-3 | - | TRBD1 | TRBV6-5 | CATARTGGADTQYF | TGTGCCACCGCCCGAACAGGGGGCGCAGATACGCAGTATTTT
TRBJ2-7 | - | TRBD2 | TRBV29-1 | CSVQRGSNEQYF | TGCAGCGTGCAGCGGGGGTCGAACGAGCAGTACTTC
TRBJ2-5 | - | - | TRBV7-8 | CASSREALQETQYF | TGTGCCAGCAGCAGGGAGGCTCTCCAAGAGACCCAGTACTTC
TRBJ2-5 | - | TRBD1 | TRBV11-2 | CASSLDGQGQETQYF | TGTGCCAGCAGCTTAGATGGACAGGGCCAAGAGACCCAGTACTTC
TRBJ2-7 | - | - | TRBV20-1 | CSAHQVASSYEQYF | TGCAGTGCTCACCAGGTGGCAAGCTCCTACGAGCAGTACTTC
TRBJ2-5 | - | - | TRBV28 | CASSLYRQTQYF | TGTGCCAGCAGCTTATACAGGCAGACCCAGTACTTC
TRBJ1-2 | - | TRBD1 | TRBV3-1 | CASSQAPGTGEYGYTF | TGTGCCAGCAGCCAAGCACCCGGGACAGGGGAATATGGCTACACCTTC
TRBJ1-1 | - | - | TRBV15 | CATSSGGTTEAFF | TGTGCCACCAGCAGCGGGGGCACCACTGAAGCTTTCTTT
TRBJ2-1 | - | - | TRBV11-3 | CASSPQRVSYNEQFF | TGTGCCAGCAGCCCCCAGAGGGTTTCCTACAATGAGCAGTTCTTC
TRBJ2-3 | - | TRBD2 | TRBV4-3 | CASSQERPTSGGRTDTQYF | TGCGCCAGCAGCCAAGAAAGGCCCACTAGCGGGGGGCGGACAGATACGCAGTATTTT
TRBJ2-5 | - | - | TRBV19 | CASSTGGYQETQYF | TGTGCCAGTAGTACTGGGGGATACCAAGAGACCCAGTACTTC
TRBJ2-7 | - | - | TRBV10-3 | CAISEPRRGQSSYEQYF | TGTGCCATCAGTGAGCCGCGGAGGGGGCAGAGCTCCTACGAGCAGTACTTC
TRBJ2-5 | - | TRBD2 | TRBV29-1 | CSGGGVGETQYF | TGCAGCGGCGGGGGGGTTGGAGAGACCCAGTACTTC
TRBJ2-3 | once | - | TRBV28 | CASGYTQYF | TGTGCCAGCGGATATACGCAGTATTTT
TRBJ1-6 | - | TRBD1 | TRBV25-1 | CASRETGKGPLHF | TGTGCCAGCAGAGAGACAGGGAAGGGTCCCCTCCACTTT
TRBJ2-7 | - | TRBD1 | TRBV3-1 | CASSPAGTGTLRQYF | TGTGCCAGCAGCCCCGCCGGGACAGGGACCCTAAGGCAGTACTTC
TRBJ2-5 | - | TRBD2 | TRBV28 | CASSPTLAGRETQYF | TGTGCCAGCAGTCCCACACTAGCGGGGCGGGAGACCCAGTACTTC
TRBJ1-1 | - | - | TRBV7-9 | CASSSYEGDTEAFF | TGTGCCAGCAGCTCTTATGAGGGGGACACTGAAGCTTTCTTT
TRBJ1-5 | - | TRBD1 | TRBV7-2 | CASSRTGGDQPQHF | TGTGCCAGCAGCCGGACAGGGGGCGATCAGCCCCAGCATTTT
TRBJ2-2 | few | - | TRBV5-4 | CASSPDTHTGELFF | TGTGCCAGCAGCCCTGACACTCACACCGGGGAGCTGTTTTTT
TRBJ2-2 | - | - | TRBV29-1 | CSARSTGELFF | TGCAGCGCCAGATCTACCGGGGAGCTGTTTTTT
TRBJ1-5 | - | - | TRBV2 | CASSEAQQDNQPQHF | TGTGCCAGCAGTGAAGCGCAACAGGACAATCAGCCCCAGCATTTT
TRBJ2-3 | once | - | TRBV12-3/TRBV12-4 | CASSLGLRGDTQYF | TGTGCCAGCAGTTTAGGGCTGCGTGGGGATACGCAGTATTTT
TRBJ2-3 | once | TRBD2 | TRBV29-1 | CSAFWGSGATDTQYF | TGCAGCGCCTTTTGGGGTAGCGGGGCTACAGATACGCAGTATTTT
TRBJ1-2 | - | - | TRBV3-1 | CASSQVGAGVNYGYTF | TGTGCCAGCAGCCAAGTTGGGGCAGGGGTTAACTATGGCTACACCTTC
TRBJ2-3 | - | - | TRBV7-2 | CASSQAGKDTQYF | TGTGCCAGCAGCCAGGCAGGGAAAGATACGCAGTATTTT